This record covers a single TCR beta chain. Its antigen remains unknown. The data belong to a study of cytomegalovirus exposure and HLA in healthy donors. Study findings and constraints: Overall, 164 TCR beta chains were annotated as cytomegalovirus-associated. Despite most TCR sequences being rare, some public TCRs occurred in many donors.

The germline V gene encodes CDR1 SNHLY and CDR2 FYNNEI. The CDR3 sequence is 13 residues long. PCR employed 60 Vbeta and 13 Jbeta primers. The table came from immunoSEQ multiplex PCR; TCRdb's copy has only in-frame clones and leaves some out. The sample has over 65,000 clones; approximately 80% are singletons. What was sequenced was PBMCs. The chain recombines TRBV2 with TRBJ2-5, with 8 bases aligning to TRBD1. The J call may be mistaken, given a closer DNA end match to TRBJ2-7. The TCR was taken from a man between 45 and 60 years old in good health and CMV-seronegative. The CDR3 nucleotides are TGTGCCAGCAGTGTGGACAGGGCAGGCGAGCAGTACTTC. Its protein is CASSVDRAGEQYF.